The 22 T cell receptor beta chains given below trace back to one sample, sequenced in a study of T cells after yellow fever vaccination. TCRdb re-called the 5' RACE reads with MiXCR, one entry per CDR3 protein. The sample has some 300,000 distinct CDR3 sequences, around 10% seen once; the top ten hold about 3%. The sequenced sample was CD4+ T cells sorted from PBMCs, obtained 5 days after the yellow fever booster vaccination. These receptors were collected from a man between 18 and 29 years old who received the YFV17D yellow fever vaccine.

The chain has TRBV20-1 and TRBJ2-7, with D possibly being TRBD1 or TRBD2 (5 bases each). The CDR3 contains 14 residues. Trimming removed 3 bases from V and 6 bases from J, with 18 bases in between. Germline V gene data show CDR1 as DFQATT and CDR2 as SNEGSKA (reference sequence). The CDR3 DNA reads as TGCAGTGCTAGGGGGGTTGGGAGTTTCCCCGAGCAGTACTTC. Translation: CSARGVGSFPEQYF.

This chain connects TRBV6-6 to TRBJ1-2; 7 nucleotides align to TRBD1. Germline CDR1 MNHNY, CDR2 SVGAGI (reference sequence). The CDR3 extends over 13 amino acids. Germline trimming cut 6 bases from V and 4 bases from J; bases unmatched to any gene: 5. CDR3 sequence (DNA): TGTGCCAGCAGAACTACAGGGGCCTATGGCTACACCTTC. Amino acid sequence: CASRTTGAYGYTF.

This clonotype was seen many times. V usage is TRBV20-1 and J usage is TRBJ2-1; D not certain. CDR1 is DFQATT and CDR2 is SNEGSKA in the germline V gene (reference sequence). Trimming cost V 5 bases and J 0 bases, with 11 bases left between them. This CDR3 has 14 residues. CDR3 nucleotides: TGCAGTGCTCCCCGGTCGGGCTCCTACAATGAGCAGTTCTTC. Encoded protein: CSAPRSGSYNEQFF.

This chain connects TRBV6-1 to TRBJ2-5, with D hard to call. This CDR3 has 12 amino acids. The V gene lost 0 bases and the J gene lost 4 bases, with 3 bases spanning the gap. Looked up from germline, CDR1 is MNHNS and CDR2 is SASEGT. In DNA form, the CDR3 reads TGTGCCAGCAGTGAAGCGGTAGAGACCCAGTACTTC. Its translation: CASSEAVETQYF.

This clonotype appeared many times. This chain uses TRBV6-5 with TRBJ1-6; D ambiguous. Germline CDR1 MNHEY, CDR2 SVGAGI. V lost 6 bases to trimming and J lost 11 bases, with 17 bases between them. CDR3 length equals 14 residues. Here the CDR3 reads CASSLLDSTAPLHF. CDR3 coding DNA: TGTGCCAGCAGCCTCTTGGATTCGACCGCACCCCTCCACTTT.

The rearrangement joins TRBV12-3 or TRBV12-4 to TRBJ2-7, with D perhaps assigned TRBD1 or TRBD2 (6 bases each). Trimming cost V 7 bases and J 7 bases, with 17 bases left between them. This CDR3 is built from 13 residues. The CDR3 spells CASNNGGSVEQYF. In nucleotides, the CDR3 is TGTGCCAGCAATAACGGGGGCTCTGTGGAGCAGTACTTC.

This clonotype was seen many times. The chain couples TRBV25-1 to TRBJ2-3, with D unresolved. Germline CDR1 reads MGHDK; CDR2 reads SYGVNS. Trimming took 5 bases from V and 8 from J, leaving 8 bases between them. This CDR3 region has 11 residues. Here the CDR3 DNA reads TGTGCCAGCAGTAACCCCGCTACGCAGTATTTT. Translated: CASSNPATQYF.

This chain's CDR3 is CASSERIGTVQETQYF. The CDR3, as DNA: TGTGCCAGCTCAGAACGCATTGGGACAGTCCAAGAGACCCAGTACTTC. The rearrangement links TRBV18 to TRBJ2-5; TRBD1 agrees at 7 bases. The ends lost 5 bases at V and 1 base at J; junction bases unmatched: 10. The germline V gene encodes CDR1 KGHSH and CDR2 LQKENI. The CDR3 spans 16 residues.

This clonotype has just a few counts. The V and J genes are TRBV7-2 and TRBJ2-2; D is uncertain. Trimming cost V 1 base and J 5 bases, with 8 bases left between them. Germline V CDR1 and CDR2: SGHTA, FQGNSA. The CDR3 is 14 residues long. In nucleotides, the CDR3 is TGTGCCAGCAGCTTAGATATCGGGACCGGGGAGCTGTTTTTT. Residues: CASSLDIGTGELFF.

CDR3 nucleotides: TGCGCCAGCAGCTTGTCGGCAGTTAGGGGCTATGGCTACACCTTC. Residues: CASSLSAVRGYGYTF. This rearrangement joins TRBV5-1 to TRBJ1-2, with D possibly matching TRBD1 (5 bases). V was shortened by 1 base and J by 4 bases, with 14 bases between the two germline ends. Germline V lookup: CDR1 SGHRS, CDR2 YFSETQ. The CDR3 covers 15 residues.

This clonotype was detected a few times. J is TRBJ1-1 and V is TRBV18; 8 bases align to TRBD1. With 5 bases clipped from V and 5 bases from J, the junction kept 10 bases outside the gene matches. The CDR3 sequence is 15 residues long. Looked up from germline, CDR1 is KGHSH and CDR2 is LQKENI. The CDR3 here is CASSASRGRGTEAFF. The DNA for the CDR3 is TGTGCCAGCTCAGCATCCAGGGGGCGCGGGACTGAAGCTTTCTTT.

The V and J genes are TRBV21-1 and TRBJ2-7; the tabulated D call, TRBD2, remains unverified against the DNA. TRBV21-1 is noted as a pseudogene. The CDR3 spans 12 residues. This chain's CDR3 is CASSKVEDVRGV. The CDR3 DNA reads as TGTGCCAGCAGCAAAGTGGAGGACGTGAGGGGAGTC.

The chain recombines TRBV19 with TRBJ2-1; D is possibly TRBD2 (5 bases). The CDR3 covers 13 residues. Germline V gene lookup returns CDR1 LNHDA and CDR2 SQIVND (reference sequence). V lost 5 bases to trimming and J lost 11 bases, with 16 bases between them. The CDR3 DNA sequence: TGTGCCAGTAGTTCGTTGGGCAGGACTCAGCAGTTCTTC. Residues: CASSSLGRTQQFF.

The chain uses TRBV6-2 or TRBV6-3 and TRBJ2-5; D is possibly TRBD1 or TRBD2 (7 bases each). V lost 6 bases and J lost 2, with 19 bases in between. Germline V CDR1 and CDR2: MNHEY, SVGEGT. The CDR3 is 16 residues long. CDR3 region: CASSPGRGQYQETQYF. The CDR3 bases are TGTGCCAGCAGCCCTGGGAGGGGGCAGTATCAAGAGACCCAGTACTTC.

The V and J genes are TRBV7-2 and TRBJ2-5, with D unclear. V was trimmed by 5 bases and J by 5 bases, leaving 9 bases between them. The CDR3 has 12 amino acids. The V gene's germline CDR1 is SGHTA and CDR2 FQGNSA. The CDR3 DNA reads as TGTGCCAGCAGCCCCGTCTGGGAGACCCAGTACTTC. Translated, it gives CASSPVWETQYF.

The chain combines TRBV4-3 with TRBJ2-5; D remains ambiguous. V was clipped by 1 base and J by 4 bases, with 16 bases between them. Germline values: CDR1 LGHNA, CDR2 YSLEER. This CDR3 comprises 16 residues. In DNA form, the CDR3 reads TGCGCCAGCAGCCAAGGGCCGCCTGTCTGGGGAGAGACCCAGTACTTC. It codes for CASSQGPPVWGETQYF.

This clonotype has only a few counts. The chain employs TRBV7-9 and TRBJ1-3; 10 nucleotides align to TRBD1. Germline loops: CDR1 SEHNR, CDR2 FQNEAQ (reference sequence). The CDR3 consists of 17 residues. The junction had 5 bases not matched to a gene; V was cut back by 3 bases and J by 0 bases. CDR3 protein: CASSFLGTGASGNTIYF. CDR3 in DNA: TGTGCCAGCAGCTTCCTCGGGACAGGGGCCTCTGGAAACACCATATATTTT.

The chain combines TRBV7-9 with TRBJ1-1; D is unclear. Between the trimmed V and J ends, which lost 4 bases and 1 base, there was a span of 13 bases. The CDR3 is 15 amino acids. Germline CDR1 and CDR2: SEHNR and FQNEAQ (reference sequence). The CDR3 region is CASSSWSGRNTEAFF. CDR3 coding DNA: TGTGCCAGCAGCTCCTGGAGCGGGAGGAACACTGAAGCTTTCTTT. Filled out from reference TRBV7-9 and TRBJ1-1, the complete variable domain reads DTGVSQNPRHKITKRGQNVTFRCDPISEHNRLYWYRQTLGQGPEFLTYFQNEAQLEKSRLLSDRFSAERPKGSFSTLEIQRTEQGDSAMYLCASSSWSGRNTEAFFGQGTRLTVV.

The chain uses TRBV7-2 and TRBJ1-5; no reliable D call. This CDR3 contains 12 residues. In germline, CDR1 is SGHTA, CDR2 FQGNSA. Trimming pared 5 bases from V and 6 bases from J, leaving 8 bases between. The CDR3 DNA is TGTGCCAGCAGCCGACCCTTTCAGCCCCAGCATTTT. Its protein product is CASSRPFQPQHF.

The V gene is TRBV12-3 or TRBV12-4, the J gene TRBJ1-3; 9 positions match TRBD1. The length of the CDR3 is 15 residues. V was pared by 7 bases and J by 2 bases, with 6 bases of the junction left unmatched. The CDR3 here is CASTGTGRAGNTIYF. For the CDR3, the DNA is TGTGCCAGCACCGGGACAGGGAGAGCTGGAAACACCATATATTTT.

This clonotype was seen a few times. This chain joins TRBV20-1 and TRBJ1-5; 12 nucleotides line up with TRBD1. Germline trimming cut 6 bases from V and 6 bases from J; bases unmatched to any gene: 6. The V gene's germline CDR1 is DFQATT and CDR2 SNEGSKA (reference sequence). The CDR3 covers 14 residues. The CDR3 loop reads CSAWGQGASQPQHF. The CDR3 nucleotides are TGCAGTGCGTGGGGACAGGGGGCTAGTCAGCCCCAGCATTTT.

This clonotype showed up just once. This chain joins TRBV5-6 and TRBJ2-1, with 13 bases lining up with TRBD2. CDR1 and CDR2 from the germline V gene are SGHDT and YYEEEE. The CDR3 runs 17 residues. Unmatched junction bases numbered 8, after V lost 6 bases and J lost 2 bases. Written as DNA, the CDR3 is TGTGCCAGCACCACAAAGACTAGCGGGGGGACCTACAATGAGCAGTTCTTC. It encodes CASTTKTSGGTYNEQFF.